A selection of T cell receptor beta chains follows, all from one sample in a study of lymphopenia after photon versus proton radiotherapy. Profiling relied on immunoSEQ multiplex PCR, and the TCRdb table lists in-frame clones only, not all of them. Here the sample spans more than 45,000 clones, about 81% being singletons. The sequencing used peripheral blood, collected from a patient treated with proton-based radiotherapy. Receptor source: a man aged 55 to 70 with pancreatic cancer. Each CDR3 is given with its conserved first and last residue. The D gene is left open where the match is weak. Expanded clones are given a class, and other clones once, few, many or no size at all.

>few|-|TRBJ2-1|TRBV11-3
CASSFGLYNEQFF
TGTGCCAGCAGCTTCGGTCTTTACAATGAGCAGTTCTTC
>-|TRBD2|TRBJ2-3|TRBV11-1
CASSLNPPRLAGGTDTQYF
TGTGCCAGCAGCTTAAATCCCCCCAGACTAGCGGGAGGCACAGATACGCAGTATTTT
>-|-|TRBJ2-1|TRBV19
CASSTPRLRTTPKSYNEQFF
TGTGCCAGTAGTACCCCTCGACTGAGAACTACCCCGAAATCTTACAATGAGCAGTTCTTC
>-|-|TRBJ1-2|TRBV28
CASSLQGGYGYTF
TGTGCCAGCAGTTTACAGGGAGGCTATGGCTACACCTTC
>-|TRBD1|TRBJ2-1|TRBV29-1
CSVDGTGGSYNEQFF
TGCAGCGTTGACGGGACAGGCGGCTCCTACAATGAGCAGTTCTTC
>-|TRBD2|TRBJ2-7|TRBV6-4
CASSAEAGGGYEQYF
TGTGCCAGCAGTGCCGAAGCCGGGGGGGGTTACGAGCAGTACTTC
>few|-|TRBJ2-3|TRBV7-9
CASSSTDTQYF
TGTGCCAGCAGTTCCACAGATACGCAGTATTTT
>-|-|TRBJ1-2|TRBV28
CAAKLGLHRGYGYTF
TGTGCCGCCAAGTTGGGCCTCCATAGGGGGTATGGCTACACCTTC
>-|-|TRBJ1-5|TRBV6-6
CASRRNQPQHF
TGTGCCAGCAGACGTAATCAGCCCCAGCATTTT
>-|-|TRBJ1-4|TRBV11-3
CASSNLDNEKLFF
TGTGCCAGCAGCAATCTAGACAATGAAAAACTGTTTTTT